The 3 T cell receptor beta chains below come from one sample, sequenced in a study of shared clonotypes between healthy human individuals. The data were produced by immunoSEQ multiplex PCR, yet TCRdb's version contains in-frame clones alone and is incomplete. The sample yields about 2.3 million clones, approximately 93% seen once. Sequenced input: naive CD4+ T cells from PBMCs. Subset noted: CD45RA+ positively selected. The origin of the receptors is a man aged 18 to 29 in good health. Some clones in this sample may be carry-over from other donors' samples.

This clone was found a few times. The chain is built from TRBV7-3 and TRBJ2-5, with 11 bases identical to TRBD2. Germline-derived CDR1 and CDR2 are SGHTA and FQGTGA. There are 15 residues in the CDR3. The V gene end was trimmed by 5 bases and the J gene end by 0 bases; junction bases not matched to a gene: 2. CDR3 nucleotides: TGTGCCAGCAGCCGGACTAGCGGGTACCAAGAGACCCAGTACTTC. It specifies CASSRTSGYQETQYF.

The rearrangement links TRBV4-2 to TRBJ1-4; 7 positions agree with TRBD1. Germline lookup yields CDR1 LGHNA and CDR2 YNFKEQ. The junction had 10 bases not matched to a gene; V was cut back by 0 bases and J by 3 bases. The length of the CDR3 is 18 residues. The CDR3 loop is CASSQDGARGRPNEKLFF. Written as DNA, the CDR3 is TGTGCCAGCAGCCAAGATGGGGCCAGGGGGAGACCTAATGAAAAACTGTTTTTT.

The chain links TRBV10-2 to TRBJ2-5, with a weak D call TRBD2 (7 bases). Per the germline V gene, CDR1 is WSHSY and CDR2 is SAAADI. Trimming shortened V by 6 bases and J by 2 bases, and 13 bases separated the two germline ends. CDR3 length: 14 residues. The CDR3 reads CASRRGLTQETQYF. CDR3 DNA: TGCGCCAGCAGGCGGGGGCTTACTCAAGAGACCCAGTACTTC.